The T cell receptor beta chain described here comes from a study of cytomegalovirus exposure and HLA in healthy donors. The V gene's germline CDR1 is ENHRY and CDR2 SYGVKD. Trimming pared 4 bases from V and 3 bases from J, leaving 19 bases between. CDR3 length equals 17 residues. The primer mix had 60 Vbeta and 13 Jbeta primers. The method was immunoSEQ multiplex PCR; TCRdb's version includes in-frame clones alone and lacks a portion of them. The data hold 150,000 to 180,000 clones, with around 79% observed a single time. The V gene is TRBV10-3, the J gene TRBJ2-1; a possible D gene is TRBD2 (5 bases). Sequencing was carried out using PBMCs. The clonotype comes from a man aged 25-40 years in good health and CMV-seropositive. The CDR3 region is CAISGLSSAALYNEQFF. The CDR3 nucleotides read TGTGCCATCAGTGGGCTGAGTTCAGCGGCCCTCTACAATGAGCAGTTCTTC.